Following are 30 T cell receptor beta chains from one sample sequenced in a study of T cell repertoires in cytomegalovirus infection. TCRdb reanalysed the reads using MiXCR and keeps one entry per CDR3 protein. The sample gives around 210,000 distinct CDR3 sequences, approximately 7% of which show up once; about 6.3% is in the top ten. What was sequenced was PBMCs. These receptors all stem from a human donor in good health (CMV status not recorded). Some clones in this sample may be carry-over from other donors' samples.

This clonotype was observed many times. The chain has TRBV10-3 and TRBJ1-1; 11 bases line up with TRBD1. This CDR3 has 15 amino acids. Germline loops: CDR1 ENHRY, CDR2 SYGVKD. Germline trimming cut 6 bases from V and 1 base from J; bases unmatched to any gene: 4. The CDR3 region is CAISGQGAPNTEAFF. DNA for the CDR3: TGTGCCATCAGCGGACAGGGGGCTCCGAACACTGAAGCTTTCTTT.

This clonotype was observed at least ten times. The CDR3 region has the DNA TGTGCCAGCAGTTATCAAGCGAACACCGGGGAGCTGTTTTTT. Translation gives CASSYQANTGELFF. V gene TRBV6-2 or TRBV6-3 combines with J gene TRBJ2-2; no definite D call. Germline V lookup: CDR1 MNHEY, CDR2 SVGEGT. V was cut by 3 bases and J by 0 bases, with 5 bases left in between. This CDR3 has 14 amino acids.

This chain joins TRBV29-1 and TRBJ2-7; no reliable D call. Trimming stripped 4 bases from V and 4 bases from J, with 11 bases between. Per germline, CDR1 SQVTM and CDR2 ANQGSEA. The CDR3 sequence is 12 residues long. The CDR3 DNA follows: TGCAGCGTTGGCGTGGGCCCTTACGAGCAGTACTTC. This encodes CSVGVGPYEQYF.

Ten or more counts support this clonotype. The chain carries TRBV19 and TRBJ1-2; maybe TRBD1 (5 bases). This CDR3 is built from 14 residues. Germline-derived CDR1 and CDR2 are LNHDA and SQIVND (reference sequence). Trimming removed 5 bases from V and 3 bases from J, with 13 bases in between. The CDR3 loop reads CASSGGRGDYGYTF. The CDR3 DNA is TGTGCCAGTAGTGGGGGTAGAGGAGACTATGGCTACACCTTC.

This clonotype has a count of ten or more. The gene calls are TRBV7-6 and TRBJ1-1; D unresolved. The germline V gene has CDR1 SGHVS and CDR2 FNYEAQ. The V gene lost 5 bases and the J gene lost 4 bases, with 17 bases spanning the gap. This CDR3 contains 15 residues. The CDR3 DNA reads TGTGCCAGCAGCCCACGGAATCGACTGGGCACTGAAGCTTTCTTT. It translates to CASSPRNRLGTEAFF.

This clonotype was detected many times. The V call is TRBV4-2, the J call TRBJ2-5, with TRBD2 identical over 9 bases. Germline loops: CDR1 LGHNA, CDR2 YNFKEQ. This CDR3 region has 16 residues. Trimming cost V 0 bases and J 7 bases; bases outside gene matches: 9. CDR3 in amino acids: CASSQEGSSGEGTQYF. The DNA of the CDR3 is TGTGCCAGCAGCCAAGAAGGTTCTAGCGGGGAGGGGACCCAGTACTTC.

This clonotype was found many times. V usage is TRBV2 and J usage is TRBJ2-7; D gene ambiguous. V lost 4 bases and J lost 7, with 5 bases in between. From germline, CDR1 is SNHLY and CDR2 FYNNEI. The CDR3 has 10 residues. CDR3 amino acids: CASSGKEQYF. The CDR3 coding sequence is TGTGCCAGCAGTGGTAAAGAGCAGTACTTC.

This clonotype came up many times. The CDR3 is CASSLVPLQETQYF. The CDR3 DNA sequence: TGTGCCAGCAGCTTAGTACCACTCCAAGAGACCCAGTACTTC. The chain is built from TRBV7-2 and TRBJ2-5; no definite D call. This CDR3 is built from 14 residues. CDR1 is SGHTA and CDR2 is FQGNSA in the germline V gene. The V gene lost 1 base and the J gene lost 1 base, with 7 bases spanning the gap.

This clonotype was counted many times. This chain joins TRBV7-9 and TRBJ1-1; the D gene is possibly TRBD1 (6 bases). From germline, CDR1 is SEHNR and CDR2 FQNEAQ (reference sequence). CDR3 length: 16 residues. V lost 5 bases and J 9 bases, leaving 25 bases between the germline ends. The DNA for the CDR3 is TGTGCCAGCAGCCCTATGACAGGTCGACCTGAAAAACAAGCTTTCTTT. It specifies CASSPMTGRPEKQAFF.

This clonotype has at least ten counts. V is TRBV7-2 and J is TRBJ1-1, with D maybe TRBD1 (5 bases). The CDR3 covers 14 residues. V lost 3 bases, J lost 3 bases, and 11 bases lay in between. The germline V gene has CDR1 SGHTA and CDR2 FQGNSA. CDR3 nucleotide sequence: TGTGCCAGCAGCTTCCAGCTGGGGGACACTGAAGCTTTCTTT. Translation gives CASSFQLGDTEAFF.

The rearrangement links TRBV6-2 or TRBV6-3 to TRBJ2-7; D is possibly TRBD2 (6 bases). Trimming removed 1 base at V and 4 bases at J, with 14 bases between. The CDR3 spans 15 residues. Germline values: CDR1 MNHEY, CDR2 SVGEGT. This chain's CDR3 is CASSYLGGPSYEQYF. The CDR3 bases are TGTGCCAGCAGTTACTTGGGGGGACCCTCTTACGAGCAGTACTTC.

This clonotype was observed at least ten times. The rearrangement links TRBV7-9 to TRBJ1-6; D gene unclear. Germline CDR1 is SEHNR and CDR2 is FQNEAQ (reference sequence). V lost 4 bases and J 6 bases, leaving 16 bases between the germline ends. This CDR3 has 16 residues. CDR3 in DNA: TGTGCCAGCAGCTCTGATATCGGGGTTGGTAATTCACCCCTCCACTTT. Its translation is CASSSDIGVGNSPLHF.

This clonotype was seen a few times. The rearrangement joins TRBV7-9 to TRBJ1-4, with 7 nucleotides matching TRBD1. Trimming at V came to 4 bases and at J to 5 bases, leaving 10 bases not matched to a gene. The CDR3 extends over 16 amino acids. Germline assignment: CDR1 SEHNR and CDR2 FQNEAQ (reference sequence). The CDR3 DNA is TGTGCCAGCAGCTCAACCGGGACAGTGACAAATGAAAAACTGTTTTTT. Translation: CASSSTGTVTNEKLFF.

Ten or more counts support this clonotype. This chain uses TRBV12-3 or TRBV12-4 with TRBJ2-3; a possible D gene is TRBD2 (6 bases). V lost 2 bases to trimming and J lost 6 bases, with 6 bases between them. This CDR3 is built from 12 residues. CDR3 residues: CASSLSGDTQYF. CDR3 nucleotide sequence: TGTGCCAGCAGTTTAAGCGGGGATACGCAGTATTTT.

This clonotype was counted ten times or more. This sequence joins TRBV7-2 and TRBJ2-3; 11 nucleotides agree with TRBD2. The V segment lost 5 bases and the J segment 14 bases; nucleotides outside the gene matches: 9. The germline gives CDR1 SGHTA, CDR2 FQGNSA. The CDR3 runs to 13 residues. CDR3 nucleotide sequence: TGTGCCAGCAGCCTCATAGCGGGGGGGCCCCGGTATTTT. Protein: CASSLIAGGPRYF.

In DNA, the CDR3 is TGTGCCAGCAGCTTATGGCGCGGCTCTGGAAACACCATATATTTT. This gives the protein CASSLWRGSGNTIYF. The genes are TRBV7-2 and TRBJ1-3, with D unclear. The V gene lost 2 bases and the J gene lost 0 bases, with 8 bases spanning the gap. This CDR3 has 15 residues. Germline-derived CDR1 and CDR2 are SGHTA and FQGNSA.

This clonotype was seen a few times. CDR3 in DNA: TGTGCCAGCAGGTCCTTTTCCGGGAGCGGCTATGGCTACACCTTC. Protein product: CASRSFSGSGYGYTF. The chain couples TRBV7-9 to TRBJ1-2; D not certain. Deletions cut 6 bases from V and 4 bases from J, with 18 bases between. The length of the CDR3 is 15 residues. Germline CDR1 SEHNR, CDR2 FQNEAQ (reference sequence).

This clonotype was seen at least ten times. The V gene is TRBV7-2, the J gene TRBJ1-1, with D unclear. V was cut by 2 bases and J by 5 bases, with 12 bases left in between. The CDR3 runs to 14 residues. Germline V gene sequence: CDR1 SGHTA, CDR2 FQGNSA. The chain's CDR3 is CASSLNSPGTEAFF. As DNA, the CDR3 is TGTGCCAGCAGCTTAAACAGCCCGGGGACTGAAGCTTTCTTT.

This clonotype was recorded at least ten times. The CDR3 reads CASSLVPGHGAFF. The CDR3 region has the DNA TGTGCCAGCAGCTTAGTGCCGGGACACGGAGCTTTCTTT. The V gene is TRBV7-9, the J gene TRBJ1-1; a weak D match, TRBD1 (6 bases). Trimming pared 1 base from V and 10 bases from J, leaving 13 bases between. CDR3 length: 13 residues. The germline V gene has CDR1 SEHNR and CDR2 FQNEAQ (reference sequence).

This clonotype was counted many times. In DNA, the CDR3 is TGCAGCGTTGAACGGTTGGGTTTGGGCGAGACCCAGTACTTC. Its protein is CSVERLGLGETQYF. The rearrangement links TRBV29-1 to TRBJ2-5; D remains unclear. This CDR3 is built from 14 residues. Germline CDR1 and CDR2: SQVTM and ANQGSEA. V was clipped by 2 bases and J by 5 bases, with 15 bases between them.

This clonotype was counted at least ten times. CDR3 sequence (DNA): TGTGCCAGCAGTTACTCGACGACCGGGTCGGAGCAGTTCTTC. This encodes CASSYSTTGSEQFF. This chain connects TRBV6-5 to TRBJ2-1, with D unresolved. Per the germline V gene, CDR1 is MNHEY and CDR2 is SVGAGI. The CDR3 loop spans 14 amino acids. V was shortened by 0 bases and J by 10 bases, with 13 bases between the two germline ends.

This clonotype was counted at least ten times. The rearrangement joins TRBV5-1 to TRBJ2-1; TRBD1 matches at 10 bases. The CDR3 has 14 amino acids. The J segment lost 6 bases and the V segment lost 2 bases, leaving 2 bases of the junction unmatched. Germline V gene data show CDR1 as SGHRS and CDR2 as YFSETQ. This chain's CDR3 is CASSFGQGVNEQFF. DNA of the CDR3: TGCGCCAGCAGCTTTGGACAGGGGGTCAATGAGCAGTTCTTC.

This clonotype was detected many times. The chain links TRBV2 to TRBJ1-2; D uncertain. Trimming took 0 bases from V and 4 from J, leaving 9 bases between them. The CDR3 runs to 14 residues. The germline V gene has CDR1 SNHLY and CDR2 FYNNEI. CDR3 sequence reads: CASSEARGSYGYTF. The CDR3 nucleotides read TGTGCCAGCAGTGAAGCGCGAGGGTCCTATGGCTACACCTTC.

The chain has TRBV29-1 and TRBJ1-6, with 7 bases aligning to TRBD1. Germline V gene lookup returns CDR1 SQVTM and CDR2 ANQGSEA. The V segment lost 4 bases and the J segment 7 bases; nucleotides outside the gene matches: 4. This CDR3 contains 13 residues. This CDR3 reads CSVGQGLNSPLHF. CDR3 nucleotide sequence: TGCAGCGTTGGACAGGGCCTGAATTCACCCCTCCACTTT.

This clonotype was observed many times. The rearrangement joins TRBV12-3 or TRBV12-4 to TRBJ2-1; maybe TRBD1 (6 bases). Trimming removed 6 bases from V and 2 bases from J, with 14 bases in between. The CDR3 length is 15 residues. Here the CDR3 DNA reads TGTGCCAGCAGGGTCGGGACATTAACCTACAATGAGCAGTTCTTC. It is translated as CASRVGTLTYNEQFF.

In this sample, this clonotype turned up many times. The chain recombines TRBV5-6 with TRBJ1-2; D is unresolved. The CDR3 spans 12 residues. Germline CDR1 and CDR2: SGHDT and YYEEEE. V lost 3 bases to trimming and J lost 5 bases, with 8 bases between them. The CDR3 nucleotides are TGTGCCAGCAGCTCGACGGTTTATGGCTACACCTTC. Translated, it gives CASSSTVYGYTF. The full variable domain, in which reference TRBV5-6 and TRBJ1-2 provide the parts outside the CDR3, is DAGVTQSPTHLIKTRGQQVTLRCSPKSGHDTVSWYQQALGQGPQFIFQYYEEEERQRGNFPDRFSGHQFPNYSSELNVNALLLGDSALYLCASSSTVYGYTFGSGTRLTVV.

This clonotype was observed at least ten times. This chain uses TRBV7-2 with TRBJ2-7; TRBD1 is a possible D gene (5 bases). Germline CDR1 reads SGHTA; CDR2 reads FQGNSA. V was clipped by 2 bases and J by 4 bases, with 9 bases between them. CDR3 length: 13 residues. CDR3 sequence: CASSLRGRYEQYF. The CDR3 DNA reads TGTGCCAGCAGCTTAAGGGGAAGGTACGAGCAGTACTTC.

This clonotype has at least ten counts. J is TRBJ1-2 and V is TRBV7-9; D is perhaps TRBD1 (5 bases). Germline V gene data show CDR1 as SEHNR and CDR2 as FQNEAQ (reference sequence). This CDR3 spans 14 amino acids. The germline V and J ends were trimmed by 11 bases and 2 bases, with 18 bases remaining between them. CDR3 amino acids: CASQPDPGNYGYTF. In nucleotides, the CDR3 is TGTGCCTCCCAACCCGACCCAGGGAACTATGGCTACACCTTC.

This clonotype was counted a few times. The chain carries TRBV15 and TRBJ1-2; D is undetermined. This CDR3 has 16 residues. Germline V gene sequence: CDR1 LNHNV, CDR2 YYDKDF (reference sequence). Deletions cut 1 base from V and 3 bases from J, with 15 bases between. CDR3 DNA sequence: TGTGCCACCAGCAGAGCCTCGGGTAGGAAGGACTATGGCTACACCTTC. Its protein is CATSRASGRKDYGYTF.

This clonotype has a count of ten or more. The V and J genes are TRBV6-1 and TRBJ2-3; D unresolved. V was cut by 5 bases and J by 0 bases, with 12 bases left in between. From germline, CDR1 is MNHNS and CDR2 SASEGT. This CDR3 is 15 amino acids long. The CDR3 bases are TGTGCCAGCAGTTTGCGGTGGCAGAGCACAGATACGCAGTATTTT. It codes for CASSLRWQSTDTQYF.